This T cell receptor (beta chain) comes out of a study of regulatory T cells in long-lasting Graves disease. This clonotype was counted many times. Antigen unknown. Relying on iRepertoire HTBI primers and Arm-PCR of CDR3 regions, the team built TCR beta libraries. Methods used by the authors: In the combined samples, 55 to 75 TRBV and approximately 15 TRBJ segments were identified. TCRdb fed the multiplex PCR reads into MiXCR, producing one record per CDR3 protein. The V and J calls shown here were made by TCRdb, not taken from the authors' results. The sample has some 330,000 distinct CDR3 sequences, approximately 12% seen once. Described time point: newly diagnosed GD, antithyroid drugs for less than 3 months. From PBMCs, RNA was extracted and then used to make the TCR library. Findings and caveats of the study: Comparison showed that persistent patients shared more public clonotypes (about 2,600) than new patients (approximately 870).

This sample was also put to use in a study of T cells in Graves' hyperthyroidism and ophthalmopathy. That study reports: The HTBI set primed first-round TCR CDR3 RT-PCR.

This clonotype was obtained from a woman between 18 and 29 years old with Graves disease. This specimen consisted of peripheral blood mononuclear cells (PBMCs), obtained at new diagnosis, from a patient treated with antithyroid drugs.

The CDR3 DNA reads as TGTGCCAGCATTCCAGGGAACCGGGGGAATCAGCCCCAGCATTTT. The encoded protein is CASIPGNRGNQPQHF. The gene calls are TRBV6-1 and TRBJ1-5; tentative D call: TRBD1 (5 bases). V dropped 7 bases and J dropped 4 bases, with 17 bases sitting between them. The CDR3 is 15 residues long. The germline V gene encodes CDR1 MNHNS and CDR2 SASEGT.